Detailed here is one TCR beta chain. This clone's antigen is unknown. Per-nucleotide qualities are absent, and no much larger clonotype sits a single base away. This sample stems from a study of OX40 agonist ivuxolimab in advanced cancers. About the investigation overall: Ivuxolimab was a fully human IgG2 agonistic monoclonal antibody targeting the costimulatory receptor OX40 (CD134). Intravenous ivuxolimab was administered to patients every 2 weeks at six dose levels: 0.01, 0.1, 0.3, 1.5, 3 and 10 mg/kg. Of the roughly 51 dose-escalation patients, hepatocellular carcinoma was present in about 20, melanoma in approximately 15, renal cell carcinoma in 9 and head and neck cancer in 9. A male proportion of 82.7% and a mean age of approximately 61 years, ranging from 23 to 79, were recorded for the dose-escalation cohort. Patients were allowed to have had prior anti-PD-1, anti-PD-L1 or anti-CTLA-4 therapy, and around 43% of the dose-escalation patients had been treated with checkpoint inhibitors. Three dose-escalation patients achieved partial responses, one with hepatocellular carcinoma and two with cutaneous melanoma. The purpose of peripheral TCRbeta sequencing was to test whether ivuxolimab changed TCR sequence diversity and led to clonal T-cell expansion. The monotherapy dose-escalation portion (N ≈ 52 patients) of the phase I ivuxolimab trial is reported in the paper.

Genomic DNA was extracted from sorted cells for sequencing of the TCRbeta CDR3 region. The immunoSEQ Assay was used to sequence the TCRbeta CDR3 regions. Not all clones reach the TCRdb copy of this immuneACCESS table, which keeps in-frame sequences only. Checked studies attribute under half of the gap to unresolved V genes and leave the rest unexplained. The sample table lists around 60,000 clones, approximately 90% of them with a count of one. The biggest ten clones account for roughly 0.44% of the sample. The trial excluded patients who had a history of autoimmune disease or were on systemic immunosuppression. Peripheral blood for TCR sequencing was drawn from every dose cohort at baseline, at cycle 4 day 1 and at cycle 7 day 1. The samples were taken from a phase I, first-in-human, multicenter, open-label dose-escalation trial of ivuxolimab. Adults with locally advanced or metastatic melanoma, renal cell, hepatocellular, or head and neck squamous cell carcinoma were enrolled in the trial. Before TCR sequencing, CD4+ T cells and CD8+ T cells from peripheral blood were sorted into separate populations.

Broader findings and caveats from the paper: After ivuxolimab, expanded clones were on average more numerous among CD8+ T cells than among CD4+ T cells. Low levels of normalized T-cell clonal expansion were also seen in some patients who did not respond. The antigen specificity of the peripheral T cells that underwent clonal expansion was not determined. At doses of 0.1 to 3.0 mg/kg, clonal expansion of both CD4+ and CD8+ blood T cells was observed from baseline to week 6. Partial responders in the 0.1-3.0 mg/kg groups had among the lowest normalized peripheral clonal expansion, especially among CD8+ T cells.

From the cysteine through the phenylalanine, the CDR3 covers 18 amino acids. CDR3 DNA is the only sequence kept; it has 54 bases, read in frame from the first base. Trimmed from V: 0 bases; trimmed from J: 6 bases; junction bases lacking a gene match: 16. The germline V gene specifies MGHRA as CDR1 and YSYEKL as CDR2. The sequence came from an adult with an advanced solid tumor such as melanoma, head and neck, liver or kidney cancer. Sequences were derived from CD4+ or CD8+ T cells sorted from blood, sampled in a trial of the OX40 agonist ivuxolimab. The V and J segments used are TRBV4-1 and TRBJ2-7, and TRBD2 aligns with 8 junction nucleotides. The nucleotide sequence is TGCGCCAGCAGCCAAGAGAGGTTAGGTCGCGGGAGGATGGGCGAGCAGTACTTC. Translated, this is CASSQERLGRGRMGEQYF.